The 31 T cell receptor beta chains below come from one sample, sequenced in a study of metastatic and nonmetastatic thyroid tumors. Not a single patient had been given any form of treatment at any point before undergoing thyroid surgery. TCRdb reprocessed the PCR reads via MiXCR. This repertoire shows approximately 84,000 clones, around 14% found once; its top ten account for 3.6%. Sequenced: blood. The source is a female donor with papillary thyroid cancer or a benign thyroid nodule (not recorded which). Some clones in this sample may be carry-over from other donors' samples.

This clone was seen ten or more times. The genes are TRBV5-1 and TRBJ2-7, with 7 bases matching TRBD2. V gave up 1 base and J gave up 5 bases; unmatched junction bases: 9. Germline V gene lookup returns CDR1 SGHRS and CDR2 YFSETQ. This CDR3 has 15 residues. This chain's CDR3 is CASSLLAGEVNEQYF. In nucleotides, the CDR3 is TGCGCCAGCAGCTTGTTAGCGGGTGAGGTCAACGAGCAGTACTTC.

This clone has ten or more counts. This chain connects TRBV27 to TRBJ2-7; D tentatively reads TRBD1 or TRBD2 (7 bases each). Germline V gene lookup returns CDR1 MNHEY and CDR2 SMNVEV (reference sequence). V was pared by 0 bases and J by 1 base, with 10 bases between. CDR3 size: 15 residues. The CDR3 loop reads CASSLSRGGSYEQYF. In nucleotides, the CDR3 is TGTGCCAGCAGTTTATCCAGGGGGGGGTCCTACGAGCAGTACTTC.

V gene TRBV6-2 or TRBV6-3 combines with J gene TRBJ2-7; D is uncertain. Trimming took off 2 bases at V and 13 bases at J, with 18 bases between the two ends. Germline V gene sequence: CDR1 MNHEY, CDR2 SVGEGT. This CDR3 has 13 amino acids. DNA of the CDR3: TGTGCCAGCAGTTACCCCCCAACCTACGAGAAATACTTC. The encoded protein is CASSYPPTYEKYF.

In regard to this clone: This could be a read error, since a much larger clone is one nucleotide away. The V gene is TRBV20-1, the J gene TRBJ2-1; maybe TRBD2 (6 bases). This CDR3 region has 14 residues. CDR1 is DFQATT and CDR2 is SNEGSKA in the germline V gene (reference sequence). V was pared by 5 bases and J by 6 bases, with 17 bases between. The CDR3 bases are TGCAGTGCTGGAGCGGAGGAGGGTCTCAATGAGCAGTTCTTC. This encodes CSAGAEEGLNEQFF.

Notes on this clone: A much larger clonotype is one base distant, so this may be a read error. The chain uses TRBV11-1 and TRBJ1-3; D not certain. Germline V gene lookup returns CDR1 SGHAT and CDR2 FQDESV (reference sequence). The CDR3 runs to 16 residues. V lost 1 base and J lost 0, with 10 bases in between. CDR3 residues: CASSLEARNSGNTIYF. CDR3 bases: TGTGCCAGCAGCTTAGAGGCCCGCAACTCTGGAAACACCATATATTTT.

The rearrangement links TRBV5-6 to TRBJ2-5; no clear D gene. Germline assignment: CDR1 SGHDT and CDR2 YYEEEE. V dropped 1 base and J dropped 4 bases, with 11 bases sitting between them. The CDR3 length is 14 residues. The DNA of the CDR3 is TGTGCCAGCAGCTTGCGAGTAGTGGGAGAGACCCAGTACTTC. Its translation is CASSLRVVGETQYF. Together with reference TRBV5-6 and TRBJ2-5, the CDR3 gives the full variable domain: DAGVTQSPTHLIKTRGQQVTLRCSPKSGHDTVSWYQQALGQGPQFIFQYYEEEERQRGNFPDRFSGHQFPNYSSELNVNALLLGDSALYLCASSLRVVGETQYFGPGTRLLVL.

The table lists this clone with many counts. This chain joins TRBV10-3 and TRBJ2-3; 9 bases map to TRBD1. The CDR3 totals 14 residues. Germline CDR1 is ENHRY and CDR2 is SYGVKD. The ends lost 6 bases at V and 1 base at J; junction bases unmatched: 2. Here the CDR3 reads CAIRGDRGTDTQYF. CDR3 DNA: TGTGCCATCAGGGGGGACAGGGGCACAGATACGCAGTATTTT.

The chain has TRBV4-2 and TRBJ1-3, with D possibly TRBD1 on 6 matching bases. Germline V lookup: CDR1 LGHNA, CDR2 YNFKEQ. The CDR3 contains 16 residues. V was clipped by 0 bases and J by 0 bases, with 9 bases between them. The CDR3 loop reads CASSQEVGGSGNTIYF. In DNA, the CDR3 is TGTGCCAGCAGCCAAGAGGTAGGGGGCTCTGGAAACACCATATATTTT.

At least ten counts were recorded for this clone. The chain joins TRBV9 to TRBJ2-1; D is ambiguous. The germline V gene has CDR1 SGDLS and CDR2 YYNGEE. The CDR3 covers 15 residues. Deletions cut 4 bases from V and 0 bases from J, with 11 bases between. CDR3 amino acids: CASSPLFDSYNEQFF. Written as DNA, the CDR3 is TGTGCCAGCAGCCCATTATTCGACTCCTACAATGAGCAGTTCTTC.

By share, this clone ranks as medium-sized. The rearrangement uses TRBV6-1 and TRBJ1-2; the D gene is possibly TRBD1 (5 bases). The CDR3 runs to 16 residues. Germline loops: CDR1 MNHNS, CDR2 SASEGT. V lost 0 bases to trimming and J lost 3 bases, with 14 bases between them. The CDR3 here is CASSEANMNRYYGYTF. CDR3 coding DNA: TGTGCCAGCAGTGAAGCCAATATGAACAGGTACTATGGCTACACCTTC.

This clone was detected ten times or more. The rearrangement links TRBV30 to TRBJ1-6; D not certain. Trimming stripped 0 bases from V and 5 bases from J, with 8 bases between. In germline, CDR1 is GTSNPN, CDR2 SVGIG (reference sequence). The CDR3 is 14 residues long. CDR3 protein: CAWSVLTNNSPLHF. For the CDR3, the DNA is TGTGCCTGGAGTGTACTCACCAATAATTCACCCCTCCACTTT.

The rearrangement uses TRBV18 and TRBJ1-2, with D perhaps TRBD1 (5 bases). Trimming cost V 3 bases and J 6 bases, with 11 bases left between them. CDR1 KGHSH and CDR2 LQKENI come from the germline V gene. The CDR3 is made up of 13 amino acids. The CDR3, as DNA: TGTGCCAGCTCACCGGAGGGGTGGAATGGCTACACCTTC. It yields the protein CASSPEGWNGYTF.

This clone has a count of ten or more. This chain joins TRBV20-1 and TRBJ1-1; D not resolved. V was clipped by 1 base and J by 6 bases, with 12 bases between them. The length of the CDR3 is 13 residues. In germline, CDR1 is DFQATT, CDR2 SNEGSKA (reference sequence). The CDR3 protein is CSARADARAEAFF. The CDR3 DNA reads as TGCAGTGCTAGAGCGGACGCACGCGCTGAAGCTTTCTTT.

This rearrangement joins TRBV20-1 to TRBJ1-5; no definite D call. The CDR3 spans 13 residues. Germline values: CDR1 DFQATT, CDR2 SNEGSKA (reference sequence). V was trimmed by 3 bases and J by 6 bases, leaving 12 bases between them. CDR3 loop: CSARRGLVQPQHF. The CDR3 DNA is TGCAGTGCTAGGCGGGGTTTGGTTCAGCCCCAGCATTTT.

This clone was recorded many times. The chain combines TRBV29-1 with TRBJ2-2; D might be TRBD2 (6 bases). The V end lost 7 bases, the J end lost 7 bases, and 16 bases lay between the germline ends. CDR3 size: 13 residues. Germline CDR1 and CDR2: SQVTM and ANQGSEA. Here the CDR3 DNA reads TGCAGCGGCGGACTATCTGAACACGGGGAGCTGTTTTTT. Protein product: CSGGLSEHGELFF.

This clone appeared many times. The chain combines TRBV7-3 with TRBJ2-7; 7 nucleotides match TRBD2. Germline trimming cut 2 bases from V and 2 bases from J; bases unmatched to any gene: 9. Germline V gene data show CDR1 as SGHTA and CDR2 as FQGTGA. The CDR3 runs 16 residues. The CDR3 DNA reads TGTGCCAGCAGCTTACCGGGACTAAGGGTAACCTACGAGCAGTACTTC. It encodes CASSLPGLRVTYEQYF.

This clone came up once. The chain uses TRBV2 and TRBJ2-1; D may be TRBD2 (7 bases). This CDR3 spans 15 amino acids. Trimming stripped 6 bases from V and 7 bases from J, with 19 bases between. CDR1 is SNHLY and CDR2 is FYNNEI in the germline V gene. The CDR3 DNA sequence: TGTGCCAGCAGCGGGCTGGGGGGGGGGCAAAATGAGCAGTTCTTC. Translated, it gives CASSGLGGGQNEQFF.

This clone was seen at least ten times. The J gene is TRBJ2-3, the V gene TRBV3-1; 12 bases map to TRBD2. Unmatched junction bases numbered 15, after V lost 3 bases and J lost 2 bases. The germline gives CDR1 LGHDT, CDR2 YNNKEL (reference sequence). The CDR3 sequence is 20 residues long. The CDR3 sequence: CASSHLRRLAGAQPTDTQYF. CDR3 coding DNA: TGTGCCAGCAGCCACCTCCGGCGACTAGCGGGGGCGCAACCCACAGATACGCAGTATTTT.

This clone has a count of ten or more. The chain links TRBV3-1 to TRBJ1-2; TRBD1 agrees at 7 bases. The germline V gene encodes CDR1 LGHDT and CDR2 YNNKEL (reference sequence). The V gene end was trimmed by 0 bases and the J gene end by 7 bases; junction bases not matched to a gene: 8. The CDR3 is made up of 15 amino acids. The CDR3 bases are TGTGCCAGCAGCCAAGAACAGGGGCGATCTGGTGGCTACACCTTC. Amino acid sequence: CASSQEQGRSGGYTF.

This chain uses TRBV11-2 with TRBJ2-7; either TRBD1 or TRBD2 may fit D (6 bases each). This CDR3 contains 15 residues. Germline V gene data show CDR1 as SGHAT and CDR2 as FQNNGV. V lost 5 bases, J lost 0 bases, and 14 bases lay in between. CDR3 DNA sequence: TGTGCCAGCAGCCCAGGGGACTCAAGCTCCTACGAGCAGTACTTC. Protein: CASSPGDSSSYEQYF.

As to this clone: A much larger clonotype is one base distant, so this may be a read error. The sample carries other DNA sequences with the same CDR3. This chain connects TRBV5-6 to TRBJ2-7; 7 nucleotides align to TRBD1. The CDR3 loop spans 12 amino acids. In germline, CDR1 is SGHDT, CDR2 YYEEEE. V lost 4 bases, J lost 7 bases, and 5 bases stayed unmatched. CDR3 residues: CASSTGDGEQYF. CDR3 nucleotides: TGTGCCAGCAGCACAGGGGATGGAGAGCAGTACTTC.

This clone was counted many times. The chain uses TRBV5-1 and TRBJ1-2; TRBD1 aligns across 8 bases. The V gene's germline CDR1 is SGHRS and CDR2 YFSETQ. J lost 3 bases, V lost 5 bases, and 9 bases had no gene match. The CDR3 consists of 15 residues. CDR3 in DNA: TGCGCCAGCAGACCCGAGGGACAGGCCCACTATGGCTACACCTTC. Amino acids: CASRPEGQAHYGYTF.

Ten or more counts support this clone. CDR3 nucleotide sequence: TGTGCCACCAGCGGATGGGACAGGCCTAATGAAAAACTGTTTTTT. Translated, it gives CATSGWDRPNEKLFF. The V and J genes are TRBV15 and TRBJ1-4; 8 bases map to TRBD1. Germline V CDR1 and CDR2: LNHNV, YYDKDF (reference sequence). The CDR3 has 15 residues. With V trimmed by 5 bases and J by 3 bases, 5 bases remained unmatched. Looking up the rest from reference TRBV15 and TRBJ1-4 gives the full variable domain: DAMVIQNPRYQVTQFGKPVTLSCSQTLNHNVMYWYQQKSSQAPKLLFHYYDKDFNNEADTPDNFQSRRPNTSFCFLDIRSPGLGDTAMYLCATSGWDRPNEKLFFGSGTQLSVL.

This clone was detected many times. J is TRBJ1-1 and V is TRBV19, with TRBD1 as a possible D gene (5 bases). V was cut by 6 bases and J by 8 bases, with 13 bases left in between. Germline V gene data show CDR1 as LNHDA and CDR2 as SQIVND (reference sequence). This CDR3 is built from 12 residues. The CDR3: CASSPGEVEAFF. Written as DNA, the CDR3 is TGTGCCAGTAGCCCGGGGGAGGTGGAAGCTTTCTTT.

The sample holds many counts of this clone. This chain joins TRBV6-2 or TRBV6-3 and TRBJ2-5; the D gene could be TRBD1 or TRBD2 (5 bases each). Germline values: CDR1 MNHEY, CDR2 SVGEGT. V was cut by 7 bases and J by 0 bases, with 18 bases left in between. The CDR3 has 16 residues. CDR3 region: CASNPGAAPYQETQYF. Here the CDR3 DNA reads TGTGCCAGCAATCCCGGGGCGGCCCCGTACCAAGAGACCCAGTACTTC.

This rearrangement joins TRBV5-4 to TRBJ1-5, with D maybe TRBD1 (6 bases). The germline gives CDR1 SGHNT, CDR2 YYREEE (reference sequence). V was cut by 2 bases and J by 6 bases, with 12 bases left in between. The CDR3 loop spans 14 amino acids. CDR3 loop: CASSFGGGGQPQHF. CDR3 nucleotides: TGTGCCAGCAGCTTTGGGGGCGGGGGTCAGCCCCAGCATTTT.

CDR3 sequence: CASSLSGTSGYTF. DNA of the CDR3: TGTGCCAGCAGTTTATCCGGCACGTCAGGCTACACCTTC. The chain employs TRBV28 and TRBJ1-2; D is uncertain. V was shortened by 1 base and J by 8 bases, with 11 bases between the two germline ends. CDR3 size: 13 residues. Germline V gives CDR1 MDHEN, CDR2 SYDVKM.

This clone has ten or more counts. A read error is possible here, since a much larger clone lies one base away. This rearrangement joins TRBV27 to TRBJ2-1, with D possibly being TRBD2 (5 bases). CDR3 length equals 11 residues. V dropped 10 bases and J dropped 5 bases, with 9 bases sitting between them. CDR1 is MNHEY and CDR2 is SMNVEV in the germline V gene (reference sequence). The CDR3 reads CATNGDNEQFF. Here the CDR3 DNA reads TGTGCCACCAACGGGGACAATGAGCAGTTCTTC.

This clone showed up many times. V gene TRBV18 combines with J gene TRBJ1-4, with a possible D match to TRBD1 (5 bases). Trimming removed 2 bases from V and 8 bases from J, with 9 bases in between. The CDR3 is 13 residues long. Per germline, CDR1 KGHSH and CDR2 LQKENI. The CDR3 is CASSPDRGEKLFF. The CDR3 region has the DNA TGTGCCAGCTCACCAGACAGAGGCGAAAAACTGTTTTTT.

This clone was recorded at least ten times. The CDR3 nucleotides read TGTGCCAGCAGCTCAGGACTAGGCGACGGTACGCAGTATTTT. Amino acids: CASSSGLGDGTQYF. V usage is TRBV7-3 and J usage is TRBJ2-3; TRBD2 matches at 7 bases. The CDR3 spans 14 residues. The junction had 9 bases not matched to a gene; V was cut back by 4 bases and J by 8 bases. Germline V lookup: CDR1 SGHTA, CDR2 FQGTGA.

This clone was seen a few times. The missing conserved phenylalanine or tryptophan at the end of this CDR3 makes a read error likely. The V and J genes are TRBV6-1 and TRBJ1-2; D not certain. The V end was cut by 5 bases, the J end by 1 base, with 17 bases between. There are 16 residues in the CDR3. CDR1 is MNHNS, CDR2 SASEGT, per germline. The CDR3, as DNA: TGTGCCAGCAGTCAGGATTTAAATGTTGGTAACTATGGCTACACCTAC. It encodes CASSQDLNVGNYGYTY.